This TCR beta chain stems from a study of OX40 agonist ivuxolimab in advanced cancers. About the full investigation: Ivuxolimab was a fully human IgG2 agonistic monoclonal antibody targeting the costimulatory receptor OX40 (CD134). Intravenous ivuxolimab was administered to patients every 2 weeks at six dose levels: 0.01, 0.1, 0.3, 1.5, 3 and 10 mg/kg. Of the approximately 54 dose-escalation patients, hepatocellular carcinoma was present in approximately 20, melanoma in about 15, renal cell carcinoma in 9 and head and neck cancer in 9. The dose-escalation cohort was about 83% male with a mean age of about 54 years, ranging from about 23 to 85. Patients were allowed to have had prior anti-PD-1, anti-PD-L1 or anti-CTLA-4 therapy, and 30% to 40% of the dose-escalation patients had previously received checkpoint inhibitors. Partial responses occurred in three dose-escalation patients, of whom one had hepatocellular carcinoma and two had cutaneous melanoma. The purpose of peripheral TCRbeta sequencing was to test whether ivuxolimab changed TCR sequence diversity and led to clonal T-cell expansion. The paper describes the monotherapy dose-escalation part (N of about 50 patients) of the phase I trial of ivuxolimab.

The count of this clone is one. The antigen it binds to is not known. No quality values exist for individual bases; no much larger clone is one base distant. CDR1 and CDR2 are drawn from the germline V gene: KGHSH, LQKENI. The CDR3 goes from the cysteine to the phenylalanine over 15 residues. The read is trimmed to its CDR3 DNA, 45 bases read in frame from base 1. V trim: 8 bases; J trim: 3 bases; unmatched bases: 12. The trial excluded patients who had a history of autoimmune disease or were on systemic immunosuppression. In every dose cohort, peripheral blood was drawn for TCR sequencing at baseline, cycle 4 day 1, and cycle 7 day 1. The samples were taken from a phase I, first-in-human, multicenter, open-label dose-escalation trial of ivuxolimab. Adults with locally advanced or metastatic melanoma, renal cell carcinoma, hepatocellular carcinoma or head and neck squamous cell carcinoma were enrolled in the trial. Before TCR sequencing, CD4+ and CD8+ T cells were separately sorted from peripheral blood.

To sequence the TCRbeta CDR3 region, genomic DNA was isolated from the sorted cells. The immunoSEQ Assay was used for sequencing of TCRbeta CDR3 regions. TCRdb stores this immuneACCESS table with in-frame sequences only. Part of the clones is absent; in the studies checked, under half of the shortfall reflects unresolved V genes, and no reason is known for the rest. Across this sample there are tens of thousands of clones, with approximately 90% seen only once. The ten largest account for roughly 0.5% of the sample. Summary of the overall study and its limitations: Which antigens the clonally expanded peripheral T cells were specific for was not determined. Partial responders in the 0.1-3.0 mg/kg groups had among the lowest normalized peripheral clonal expansion, especially among CD8+ T cells. Low levels of normalized T-cell clonal expansion were also seen in some patients who did not respond. At doses of 0.1 to 3.0 mg/kg, clonal expansion of both CD4+ and CD8+ blood T cells was observed from baseline to week 6. On average, CD8+ T cells showed more expanded clones than CD4+ T cells after ivuxolimab.

The sequence derives from an adult with an advanced solid tumor such as melanoma, head and neck, liver or kidney cancer. The sample in question was CD4+ or CD8+ T cells sorted from blood, obtained in a trial of the OX40 agonist ivuxolimab. The chain is assembled from TRBV18 and TRBJ1-1, with 7 bases matching TRBD1. The bases are TGTGCCAGCCTAATCCGACAGGGTGGGGACACTGAAGCTTTCTTT. It translates to CASLIRQGGDTEAFF.